The 30 T cell receptor beta chains below all came from one sample that was sequenced in a study of cytomegalovirus exposure and HLA in healthy donors. The study ran its PCR with 60 Vbeta and 13 Jbeta primers. TCRdb keeps only in-frame clones here, not all; method: immunoSEQ multiplex PCR. This table holds fewer than 200,000 clones, approximately 80% found once. The source material was PBMCs. These receptors all stem from a young woman in good health and CMV-seronegative.

The genes are TRBV7-8 and TRBJ2-7, with D perhaps TRBD1 (5 bases). The CDR3 spans 11 residues. V was clipped by 5 bases and J by 7 bases, with 9 bases between them. In germline, CDR1 is SGHVS, CDR2 FQNEAQ. The CDR3 DNA follows: TGTGCCAGCAGCCCTCGGACAGAGCAGTACTTC. Translation: CASSPRTEQYF.

The chain uses TRBV27 and TRBJ1-1; D may be TRBD1 (5 bases). The germline V gene has CDR1 MNHEY and CDR2 SMNVEV (reference sequence). This CDR3 has 15 residues. Trimming left V 5 bases short and J 4 bases short, with 17 bases between. Here the CDR3 DNA reads TGTGCCAGCAGTCCGGGACTTCCTGGCGGCACTGAAGCTTTCTTT. It is translated as CASSPGLPGGTEAFF.

The V call is TRBV7-9, the J call TRBJ2-3, with D maybe TRBD2 (7 bases). Trimming cost V 5 bases and J 4 bases, with 16 bases left between them. The length of the CDR3 is 15 residues. Germline loops: CDR1 SEHNR, CDR2 FQNEAQ (reference sequence). The CDR3 DNA sequence: TGTGCCAGCAGCGCCCCGGGGGGCACCGCAGATACGCAGTATTTT. Encoded protein: CASSAPGGTADTQYF.

The rearrangement joins TRBV30 to TRBJ2-7; perhaps TRBD2 as D (7 bases). The germline V gene has CDR1 GTSNPN and CDR2 SVGIG (reference sequence). This CDR3 spans 14 amino acids. V lost 6 bases to trimming and J lost 3 bases, with 18 bases between them. For the CDR3, the DNA is TGTGCCTGTGGGGAGGGCAGGGGACTCTACGAGCAGTACTTC. As protein: CACGEGRGLYEQYF.

The table lists this clone with a count of one. The chain couples TRBV28 to TRBJ2-6; 7 bases match TRBD1. The germline V gene has CDR1 MDHEN and CDR2 SYDVKM. Trimming at V came to 4 bases and at J to 3 bases, leaving 3 bases not matched to a gene. The CDR3 covers 15 residues. The CDR3 DNA follows: TGTGCCAGCAGTTCGGGGACAGTTGGGGCCAACGTCCTGACTTTC. Amino acids: CASSSGTVGANVLTF.

The rearrangement joins TRBV29-1 to TRBJ2-3; 8 bases align to TRBD2. Germline CDR1 and CDR2: SQVTM and ANQGSEA. This CDR3 has 18 amino acids. V was pared by 6 bases and J by 5 bases, with 22 bases of the junction left unmatched. CDR3 coding DNA: TGCAGCGTGGGGCGGGGGTCGGGGGCGGGAGGCCGCCGAGATACGCAGTATTTT. It codes for CSVGRGSGAGGRRDTQYF.

This CDR3 is CASSFPTGLAARVYEQYF. The DNA of the CDR3 is TGTGCCAGCAGCTTTCCCACGGGACTAGCGGCGAGGGTCTACGAGCAGTACTTC. This chain uses TRBV7-9 with TRBJ2-5, with 11 positions matching TRBD2. The J call may be faulty, since TRBJ2-7 better matches the DNA end. CDR1 is SEHNR and CDR2 is FQNEAQ in the germline V gene (reference sequence). This CDR3 has 18 residues.

J is TRBJ2-7 and V is TRBV6-1; possible D gene TRBD1, 6 bases. Germline CDR1 reads MNHNS; CDR2 reads SASEGT. The length of the CDR3 is 16 residues. V lost 4 bases to trimming and J lost 2 bases, with 18 bases between them. The CDR3, as DNA: TGTGCCAGCAGTGCAACCACGGGACATCTGACCTACGAGCAGTACTTC. Translating gives CASSATTGHLTYEQYF.

J is TRBJ2-3 and V is TRBV27, with 11 positions matching TRBD2. V lost 1 base and J lost 4; bases outside the gene matches: 10. Per germline, CDR1 MNHEY and CDR2 SMNVEV (reference sequence). The CDR3 is made up of 18 amino acids. In DNA, the CDR3 is TGTGCCAGCAGTTTATTATCCACTAGCGGGAGTCAGGCAGATACGCAGTATTTT. Its protein is CASSLLSTSGSQADTQYF.

The chain combines TRBV18 with TRBJ2-7, with TRBD1 identical over 7 bases. Trimming took 8 bases from V and 2 from J; bases not matched to a gene: 3. Germline loops: CDR1 KGHSH, CDR2 LQKENI. The CDR3 extends over 12 amino acids. The DNA for the CDR3 is TGTGCCAGCAGTGGGACAGCCTACGAGCAGTACTTC. This gives the protein CASSGTAYEQYF.

The genes are TRBV7-9 and TRBJ2-1; the match to TRBD2 covers 11 bases. The germline V gene has CDR1 SEHNR and CDR2 FQNEAQ (reference sequence). J gave up 4 bases and V 4 bases, and 0 bases lay outside the gene matches. CDR3 length equals 14 residues. The CDR3 bases are TGTGCCAGCAGCTGGACTAGCGGGTACAATGAGCAGTTCTTC. It codes for CASSWTSGYNEQFF.

In this sample, this clone turned up once. The gene calls are TRBV7-9 and TRBJ1-2; TRBD1 is a possible D gene (5 bases). V was shortened by 5 bases and J by 4 bases, with 14 bases between the two germline ends. Germline-derived CDR1 and CDR2 are SEHNR and FQNEAQ (reference sequence). This CDR3 contains 14 residues. DNA for the CDR3: TGTGCCAGCAGCCCAGACGGGGGGAGCTATGGCTACACCTTC. It specifies CASSPDGGSYGYTF.

This sequence joins TRBV19 and TRBJ2-7; tentative D call: TRBD1 (6 bases). The germline CDR1 and CDR2 sequences are LNHDA and SQIVND (reference sequence). Trimming took 5 bases from V and 6 from J, leaving 20 bases between them. This CDR3 spans 15 amino acids. CDR3 coding DNA: TGTGCCAGTAGTGCCTCGGACAGCGCTGGGAGCGAGCAGTACTTC. Protein product: CASSASDSAGSEQYF.

The chain uses TRBV28 and TRBJ1-2; D is ambiguous. Germline values: CDR1 MDHEN, CDR2 SYDVKM. The ends were cut back, 6 bases at V and 2 bases at J, with 4 bases in the middle. The CDR3 extends over 11 amino acids. The CDR3 sequence: CASSPNYGYTF. The CDR3 bases are TGTGCCAGCAGCCCGAACTATGGCTACACCTTC.

The chain is built from TRBV11-3 and TRBJ2-1, with D perhaps matching TRBD2 (6 bases). Germline V gene sequence: CDR1 SGHNT, CDR2 YENEEA. Trimming stripped 1 base from V and 13 bases from J, with 14 bases between. CDR3 length: 13 residues. The CDR3 nucleotides are TGTGCCAGCAGCTTAGGTCCTAGCGAAGATCAGTTCTTC. Translated: CASSLGPSEDQFF.

Here the CDR3 reads CASSRGSSYEQYF. The CDR3 DNA sequence: TGTGCCAGCTCAAGAGGAAGCTCCTACGAGCAGTACTTC. The chain carries TRBV18 and TRBJ2-7, with no clear D. Trimming shortened V by 5 bases and J by 0 bases, and 8 bases separated the two germline ends. CDR3 length: 13 amino acids. Germline CDR1 reads KGHSH; CDR2 reads LQKENI.

About this clone itself: One end of the junction does not line up with germline, which may come from a read error. The chain has TRBV2 and TRBJ2-6, with 8 bases aligning to TRBD1. The length of the CDR3 is 18 residues. CDR1 SNHLY and CDR2 FYNNEI come from the germline V gene. The CDR3 DNA is TGTGCCAGCAGCCAATCAGGGGGCGCATTCTCTGGGGCCGACGTCCTGACTTTC. Protein sequence: CASSQSGGAFSGADVLTF.

The chain recombines TRBV5-4 with TRBJ2-2; D ambiguous. Per the germline V gene, CDR1 is SGHNT and CDR2 is YYREEE (reference sequence). The CDR3 loop spans 15 amino acids. V was pared by 3 bases and J by 1 base, with 10 bases between. DNA for the CDR3: TGTGCCAGCAGCTCTCAATCTAGGAACACCGGGGAGCTGTTTTTT. It yields the protein CASSSQSRNTGELFF.

This chain joins TRBV5-4 and TRBJ2-7, with a weak D call TRBD1 (6 bases). CDR3 length: 15 residues. Per the germline V gene, CDR1 is SGHNT and CDR2 is YYREEE (reference sequence). Between the trimmed V and J ends, which lost 0 bases and 6 bases, there was a span of 16 bases. The CDR3 region has the DNA TGTGCCAGCAGCTTGGCCGGCGGACAGAAAATCGAGCAGTACTTC. It codes for CASSLAGGQKIEQYF.

This chain links TRBV28 with TRBJ1-1, with 8 bases fitting TRBD1. Germline CDR1 and CDR2: MDHEN and SYDVKM. With V trimmed by 8 bases and J by 1 base, 6 bases remained unmatched. This CDR3 comprises 14 residues. The CDR3 DNA is TGTGCCAGCCTCCCCGGGACAGGGAACACTGAAGCTTTCTTT. As protein: CASLPGTGNTEAFF.

This clone appeared once. The chain is built from TRBV28 and TRBJ2-7, with D possibly matching TRBD2 (5 bases). CDR3 length: 14 amino acids. V was pared by 4 bases and J by 4 bases, with 14 bases between. Germline-derived CDR1 and CDR2 are MDHEN and SYDVKM. CDR3: CASSSGVPPYEQYF. DNA of the CDR3: TGTGCCAGCAGTTCCGGGGTCCCCCCGTACGAGCAGTACTTC.

The rearrangement uses TRBV2 and TRBJ2-1, with 14 nucleotides matching TRBD2. V was pared by 4 bases and J by 12 bases, with 5 bases of the junction left unmatched. CDR3 length: 14 residues. Germline V gene lookup returns CDR1 SNHLY and CDR2 FYNNEI. CDR3 in amino acids: CASSVGLAGGGQFF. Written as DNA, the CDR3 is TGTGCCAGCAGTGTAGGACTAGCGGGAGGTGGGCAGTTCTTC.

The chain links TRBV5-1 to TRBJ2-7; 7 bases line up with TRBD2. The CDR3 covers 15 residues. Losses at the gene ends were 0 bases for V and 3 bases for J; bases not matched to a gene: 6. From germline, CDR1 is SGHRS and CDR2 YFSETQ. The DNA of the CDR3 is TGCGCCAGCAGCTTGGAAGCGGGGCGCGTCTACGAGCAGTACTTC. Encoded protein: CASSLEAGRVYEQYF.

The chain recombines TRBV2 with TRBJ1-1; no clear D. CDR1 is SNHLY, CDR2 FYNNEI, per germline. The V end lost 6 bases, the J end lost 1 base, and 12 bases lay between the germline ends. The CDR3 runs 14 residues. The CDR3: CASSDYVGNTEAFF. For the CDR3, the DNA is TGTGCCAGCAGCGACTATGTGGGGAACACTGAAGCTTTCTTT.

J is TRBJ1-2 and V is TRBV19; maybe TRBD1 (6 bases). This CDR3 is built from 13 residues. Looked up from germline, CDR1 is LNHDA and CDR2 is SQIVND (reference sequence). The V end lost 7 bases, the J end lost 4 bases, and 13 bases lay between the germline ends. DNA of the CDR3: TGTGCCAGTAATTGGGACAAGACCTATGGCTACACCTTC. Translation: CASNWDKTYGYTF.

This chain links TRBV5-1 with TRBJ2-4, with 8 bases fitting TRBD2. V shed 1 base, J shed 2 bases, and the junction held 2 bases outside the gene matches. Germline lookup yields CDR1 SGHRS and CDR2 YFSETQ. CDR3 length: 15 amino acids. This CDR3 reads CASSLSGSTKNIQYF. The DNA of the CDR3 is TGCGCCAGCAGCTTGAGCGGGAGTACCAAAAACATTCAGTACTTC.

CDR3 DNA sequence: TGTGCCAGCAGTTGGACAGGGGTGAACTATGGCTACACCTTC. Its protein product is CASSWTGVNYGYTF. The rearrangement links TRBV28 to TRBJ1-2, with 9 bases fitting TRBD1. The CDR3 is 14 amino acids. Trimming at V came to 4 bases and at J to 2 bases, leaving 2 bases not matched to a gene. Germline CDR1 and CDR2: MDHEN and SYDVKM.

The chain recombines TRBV2 with TRBJ1-6; D gene unclear. The CDR3 is made up of 12 amino acids. V was pared by 7 bases and J by 12 bases, with 13 bases between. Germline lookup yields CDR1 SNHLY and CDR2 FYNNEI. CDR3 region: CASTLRRGPLHF. In DNA, the CDR3 is TGTGCCAGCACCTTACGGCGGGGACCCCTCCACTTT.

The chain employs TRBV7-8 and TRBJ2-2; tentative D call: TRBD2 (6 bases). The CDR3 has 16 amino acids. Trimming removed 5 bases at V and 2 bases at J, with 15 bases between. CDR1 is SGHVS, CDR2 FQNEAQ, per germline. Here the CDR3 reads CASSAAVGRNTGELFF. The CDR3 DNA sequence: TGTGCCAGCAGCGCAGCCGTCGGGAGAAACACCGGGGAGCTGTTTTTT.

The chain links TRBV19 to TRBJ1-5; D is possibly TRBD1 (6 bases). The CDR3 has 16 residues. Germline V gives CDR1 LNHDA, CDR2 SQIVND (reference sequence). V dropped 1 base and J dropped 0 bases, with 10 bases sitting between them. The CDR3 DNA follows: TGTGCCAGTAGTATAGTGACAGGCAATAGCAATCAGCCCCAGCATTTT. The encoded protein is CASSIVTGNSNQPQHF.